The source of this T cell receptor (beta chain) is a study of T cells in Graves' hyperthyroidism and ophthalmopathy. Findings and limits, study-wide: Onset of ophthalmopathy came a median 6.5 months after the model predicted it.

Clinical symptoms, serum thyroxine and TRAb, thyroid ultrasound and orbital computed tomography together formed the diagnostic basis. 10 ml of fresh peripheral blood supplied the PBMCs. Using RNA transcripts as the source, TCR beta CDR3 regions were amplified. TCR CDR3 underwent first-round RT-PCR with the HTBI primer set. TCRdb re-derived calls from the multiplex PCR reads in MiXCR, one entry per CDR3 protein. The sample consists of over 200,000 distinct CDR3 sequences, around 16% of them appearing once. This CDR3 comprises 16 residues. CDR1 and CDR2 (germline): MNHEY, SMNVEV (reference sequence). V dropped 3 bases and J dropped 0 bases, with 12 bases sitting between them. This clonotype has more than one count but fewer than ten. The antigen remains unidentified.

This chain links TRBV27 with TRBJ2-1; D ambiguous. The source is a man aged 40-55 years with Graves' hyperthyroidism. The material sequenced was blood. The CDR3 DNA follows: TGTGCCAGCAGTTTCTACCATCCTAGCTCCTACAATGAGCAGTTCTTC. Protein: CASSFYHPSSYNEQFF.